This T cell receptor (delta chain) came from a study of Vδ1+ human thymocytes. V dropped 0 bases and J dropped 2; count of bases not matched to a gene: 5. The CDR3 length is 15 residues. Germline CDR1 reads GEAIGNYY; CDR2 reads EKD. This clone was observed a handful of times. Its antigen is unidentified. Extracted RNA was reverse transcribed into cDNA. The CDR3 regions were amplified by multiplex PCR from V-gene primers to a constant-region primer. TCRdb processed the multiplex PCR reads again with the CATT caller. The repertoire holds around 23,000 delta-chain clones, with under 8% as singletons. Study-level results: Thymic TRG and TRD repertoires appeared highly polyclonal, with Gaussian CDR3 length distributions.

This clonotype was sampled from a girl under three years old who had congenital heart surgery. This chain connects TRDV2 to TRDJ1; 7 bases are shared with TRDD3. The sample comprised Vdelta1+ gamma-delta thymocytes from the thymus. The subset is: FACS-sorted CD3+ TCRalphabeta- TCRVdelta1+ TCRVdelta2- thymocytes. The CDR3 here is CACDTAAGDTDKLIF. As DNA, the CDR3 is TGTGCCTGTGACACCGCGGCGGGGGATACCGATAAACTCATCTTT.